This TCR beta chain was sequenced for a study of T-cell reconstitution after alpha-beta-depleted transplantation in children. Researchers prepared the TCRbeta library using unique molecular identifiers, the study reports. TCRdb used MiXCR to reprocess the PCR reads, holding one entry per CDR3 protein. The table has over 90,000 distinct CDR3 sequences, 6% to 9% seen once. The V segment lost 6 bases and the J segment 10 bases; nucleotides outside the gene matches: 9. This CDR3 is built from 13 residues. The germline gives CDR1 DFQATT, CDR2 SNEGSKA (reference sequence). Findings and caveats of the study: High day-60 TCRbeta diversity in some patients came from surviving recipient T cells and thymic progenitors. Where alpha-beta T cells came from about two months after transplant was reportedly several hundred expanded graft clones. A year had passed since transplant, and T-cell counts and diversity by then came mostly from newly produced T cells.

This clonotype was observed a few times. Its matching antigen is unknown. This sequence was found in a boy aged 2-15 years with acute lymphoblastic leukemia, due to receive a stem cell transplant. The rearrangement uses TRBV20-1 and TRBJ2-1; 10 positions match TRBD2. This specimen consisted of PBMCs, obtained before TCRalphabeta/CD19-depleted stem cell transplant. The CDR3 coding sequence is TGCAGTGCCAGCCGGGCTAGCGGGGGCGAGCAGTTCTTC. Its protein is CSASRASGGEQFF.